This T cell receptor (beta chain) was profiled in a study of shared clonotypes between healthy human individuals (dated by TCRdb to the early 2020s). As for the study more broadly: Two women and three men aged 18 to 49 years were included in the cohort. Per donor, three plates each were used for CD4 naive and CD4 memory, two for CD8 naive, and one for CD8 memory. To increase sequencing depth and limit assay-specific biases, different laboratories used diverse techniques to prepare libraries and sequence TCR repertoires. Each donor's leukapheresis produced roughly between about 0.9 and 9.5 billion PBMCs. Blood TCR repertoires of four to six healthy adults were deeply sequenced to estimate repertoire size and the extent of clonotype sharing between individuals. Study-level results and caveats: Estimated clonotype richness was generally larger for naive than for memory subsets. Sharing across a few donors was observed for approximately 5% of naive CD4, over 3% of naive CD8, 2% to 2.5% of memory CD4, and about 0.38% of memory CD8 clonotypes. Based on pairwise subsampling, the degree of clonotype sharing among donors was expected to be affected by sequencing depth. Incomplete sequencing was indicated by rarefaction of sorted-subset datasets, despite the large sequencing depth. Sampling was restricted to blood, and TCR repertoires in tissue are likely to differ from TCR repertoires in blood. The small number of donors limited the genetic and exposure-history diversity represented. Higher generation probabilities were observed for clonotypes shared by all four sorted-subset donors than for non-shared clonotypes.

Inclusive of the bounding cysteine and phenylalanine, the CDR3 is 16 residues long. The retained sequence is limited to the CDR3, 48 bases, with the frame set at the first base. V is reduced by 0 bases and J by 6 bases, leaving a spacing of 15 bases between them. The germline V gene gives CDR1 as SGDLS and CDR2 as YYNGEE. Using the deep immunoSEQ assay, TCR CDR3 regions were amplified from genomic DNA by multiplex PCR. Extracted genomic DNA from each cell subset was spread evenly across all wells of several immunoSEQ 96-well plates, with each plate serving as a replicate. For sorted subsets, approximately 200 ng of genomic DNA, equivalent to 30,000 or so T cell genomes, went into each replicate PCR. Purified libraries were measured with a Qubit 3.0 fluorometer, size-checked on a Bioanalyzer 2100, and measured again with the KAPA Library Quantification kit. Every immunoSEQ 96-well plate was sequenced on a separate single-read 150-cycle Illumina NextSeq 550 flow cell. The study's processing was this. The immunoSEQ output contained only junctional sequences without quality scores, so filtering could not match that applied to full-length reads. To assign V/J genes and CDR3, sequences were annotated against IMGT germline references using PyIR, a Python wrapper for IgBLAST v1.9. Reads were removed for weak V/J assignments (E-value above 1e-6), missing CDR3, stop codons, out-of-frame junctions, or ambiguous translated residues. V3J clonotypes were defined as sequences sharing the same inferred V gene, J gene, and CDR3 amino acid sequence. Percentage overlap between repertoires was computed as shared unique clonotypes divided by the size of the smaller repertoire. Repertoire richness was assessed with RTK rarefaction, the Chao1 estimator, and Recon v2.1 estimates of unobserved clonotypes. For all TCRbeta clonotypes obtained by the gDNA method from a few donors, generation probabilities were computed with OLGA. Here the immuneACCESS table is served through TCRdb, limited to in-frame sequences with V and J called. Missing clones are a known gap in these copies; in checked studies unresolved V genes cover under half, and the rest lacks a known reason. V, J and clone size reflect that table, while D and trimming were determined from the DNA. The sample yields over a million clones; more than 95% were counted once. The ten top clones hold approximately 1.2% of the sample.

A word on this clone: Its antigen target is currently unknown. No much larger clone exists at a distance of one base, and base qualities are not known.

The donors were healthy, HIV-negative adults with no recently reported acute infections or vaccinations. Every donor was a Caucasian adult living in Nashville, Tennessee, USA. CD4+ T cells were enriched through magnetic negative selection, after which naive cells were positively selected on CD45RA and the remaining negative fraction served as the memory subset. Blood was collected by leukapheresis, and PBMCs were isolated by Ficoll-Histopaque density gradient centrifugation and then cryopreserved in liquid nitrogen vapor phase. Purity and quantity of every magnetically sorted T cell population were checked by analytical flow cytometry. Genomic DNA was isolated from every sorted fraction and measured by UV absorbance on a Nanodrop 2000c.

The V and J segments used are TRBV9 and TRBJ2-2; the D gene is perhaps TRBD1, from 6 matching bases. Sequencing input: naive CD4+ T cells sorted from blood. This sample's cell subset or site label indicates: CD45RA+ positively selected. The receptor was isolated from a man aged 25 to 45 in good health. The DNA sequence reads TGTGCCAGCAGCGTAGCCACAGGGTGGTCTCCCGGGGAGCTGTTTTTT. Its protein is CASSVATGWSPGELFF. Outside the CDR3, residues come from the reference TRBV9 and TRBJ2-2 proteins, so the full variable domain is: DSGVTQTPKHLITATGQRVTLRCSPRSGDLSVYWYQQSLDQGLQFLIQYYNGEERAKGNILERFSAQQFPDLHSELNLSSLELGDSALYFCASSVATGWSPGELFFGEGSRLTVL.